The entry below gives a single T cell receptor (beta chain) sequence along with its context. Its target is not known. The CDR3 loop spans 11 amino acids. This record belongs to a study of CXCR3-negative and CXCR3-positive naive CD8 T cells. In the study overall: With about 1.5 +/- 0.3 million reads per library, the TRB reads numbered about 150 million in total. Study results and limitations: Greater hydrophobicity was found in TRB CDR3s of CXCR3-positive naive cells than of CXCR3-negative naive cells. Both of the naive subsets showed about the same high diversity, but memory CD8+ cells had much less.

Preparation of TRB cDNA libraries relied on 5' RACE carrying UMI labels. TCRdb reprocessed the 5' RACE reads; each CDR3 protein has one entry and no DNA is given. The specimen's table records about 150,000 distinct CDR3 sequences. The sample taken for sequencing was naive CXCR3+ CD8+ T cells from blood. Described subset: CD45RO-CCR7+CD27+CD95- naive CD8+ T cells expressing CXCR3 (TNR3+). The TCR originated in a human donor in good health. Some clones in this sample may be carry-over from other donors' samples. The V gene is TRBV12-3 or TRBV12-4, the J gene TRBJ1-2. The CDR3 protein is CATSWAVGYTF.